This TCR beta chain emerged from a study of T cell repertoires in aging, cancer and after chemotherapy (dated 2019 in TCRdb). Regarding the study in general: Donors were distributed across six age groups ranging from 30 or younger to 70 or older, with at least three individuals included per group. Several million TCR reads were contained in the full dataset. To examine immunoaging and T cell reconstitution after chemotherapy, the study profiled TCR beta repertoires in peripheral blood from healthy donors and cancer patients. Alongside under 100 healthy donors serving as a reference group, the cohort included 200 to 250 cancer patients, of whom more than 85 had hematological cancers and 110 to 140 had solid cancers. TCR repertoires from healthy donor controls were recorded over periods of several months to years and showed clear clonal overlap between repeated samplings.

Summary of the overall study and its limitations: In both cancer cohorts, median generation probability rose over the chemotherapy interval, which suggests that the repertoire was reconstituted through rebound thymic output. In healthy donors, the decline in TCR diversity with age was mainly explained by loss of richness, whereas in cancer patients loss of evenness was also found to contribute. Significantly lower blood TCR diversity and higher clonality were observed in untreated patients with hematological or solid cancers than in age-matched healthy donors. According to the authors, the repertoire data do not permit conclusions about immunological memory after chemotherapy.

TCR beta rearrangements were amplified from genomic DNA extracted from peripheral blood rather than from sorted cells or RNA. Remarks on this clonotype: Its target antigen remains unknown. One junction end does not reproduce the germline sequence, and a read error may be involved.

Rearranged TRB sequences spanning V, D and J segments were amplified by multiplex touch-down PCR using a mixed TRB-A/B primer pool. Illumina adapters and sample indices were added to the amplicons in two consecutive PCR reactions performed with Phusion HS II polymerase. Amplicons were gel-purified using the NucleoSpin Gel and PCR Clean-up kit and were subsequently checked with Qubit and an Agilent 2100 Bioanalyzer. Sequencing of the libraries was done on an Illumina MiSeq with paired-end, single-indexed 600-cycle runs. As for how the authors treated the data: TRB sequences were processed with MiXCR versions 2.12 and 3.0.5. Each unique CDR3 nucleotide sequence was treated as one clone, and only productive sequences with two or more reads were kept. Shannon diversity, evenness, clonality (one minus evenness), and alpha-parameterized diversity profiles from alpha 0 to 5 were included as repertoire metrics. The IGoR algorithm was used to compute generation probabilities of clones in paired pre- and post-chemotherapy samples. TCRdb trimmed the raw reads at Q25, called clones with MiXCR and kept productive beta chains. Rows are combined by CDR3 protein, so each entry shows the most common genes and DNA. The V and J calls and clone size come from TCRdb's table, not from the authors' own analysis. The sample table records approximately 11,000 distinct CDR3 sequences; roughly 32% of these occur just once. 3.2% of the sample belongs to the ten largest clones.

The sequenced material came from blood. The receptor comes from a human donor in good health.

The DNA is TGTGCCATCAGTGATCCGGGACAGACTAATAAAAAACTGTTTTTT. Translation gives CAISDPGQTNKKLFF. Recombination linked TRBV10-3 to TRBJ1-4, and TRBD1 aligns with 7 junction nucleotides. Per the germline V gene, ENHRY is the CDR1 and SYGVKD is the CDR2. The CDR3 covers 15 residues, taking in both the cysteine and the phenylalanine. The only DNA kept is the CDR3, 45 bases in frame from the first base.